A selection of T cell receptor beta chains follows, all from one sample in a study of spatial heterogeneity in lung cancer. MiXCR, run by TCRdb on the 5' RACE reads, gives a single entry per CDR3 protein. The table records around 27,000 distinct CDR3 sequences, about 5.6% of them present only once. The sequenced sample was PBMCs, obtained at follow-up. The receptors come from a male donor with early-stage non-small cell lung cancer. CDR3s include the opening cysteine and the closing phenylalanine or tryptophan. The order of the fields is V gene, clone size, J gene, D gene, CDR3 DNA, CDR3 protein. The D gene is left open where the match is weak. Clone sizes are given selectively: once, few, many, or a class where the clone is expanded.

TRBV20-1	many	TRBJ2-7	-	TGCAGTGCTAGATCCCCTTCAGCCTACGAGCAGTACTTC	CSARSPSAYEQYF
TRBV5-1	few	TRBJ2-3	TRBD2	TGCGCCAGCAGCACCGGGACTAGCGGGGGGCCAGATACGCAGTATTTT	CASSTGTSGGPDTQYF
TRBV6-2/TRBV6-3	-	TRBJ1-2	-	TGTGCCAGCACTGACATCCCGACCTATGGCTACACCTTC	CASTDIPTYGYTF
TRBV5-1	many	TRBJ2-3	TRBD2	TGCGCCAGCAGCTTGGAAGCGGGAGGAGGTACAGATACGCAGTATTTT	CASSLEAGGGTDTQYF
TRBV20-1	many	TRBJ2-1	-	TGCAGTGCTAGAGTCGAGGGGGGGATTTACAATGAGCAGTTCTTC	CSARVEGGIYNEQFF
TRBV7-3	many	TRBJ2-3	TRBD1	TGTGCCAGCAGCTTAAAGGGACAGGGGTGGAGCACAGATACGCAGTATTTT	CASSLKGQGWSTDTQYF
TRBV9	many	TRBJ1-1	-	TGTGCCAGCAGCAAAGACCGGGGGCGCGGTGGCACTGAAGCTTTCTTT	CASSKDRGRGGTEAFF
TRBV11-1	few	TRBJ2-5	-	TGTGCCAGCAGCTTTGGGACCTTGAAAGAGACCCAGTACTTC	CASSFGTLKETQYF
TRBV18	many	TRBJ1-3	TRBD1	TGTGCCAGCTCTCGGACAGGGAGCTCTGGAAACACCATATATTTT	CASSRTGSSGNTIYF
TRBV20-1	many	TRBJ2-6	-	TGCAGTGCCAATCCAGTTTCGAGCTCTGGGGCCAACGTCCTGACTTTC	CSANPVSSSGANVLTF
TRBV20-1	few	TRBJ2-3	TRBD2	TGCAGTGCTAGAAATCCGGGACTAGCGAACACAGATACGCAGTATTTT	CSARNPGLANTDTQYF
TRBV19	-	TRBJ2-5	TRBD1	TGTGCCAGTAGTGAGGGACAGTCGGCCCAGTACTTC	CASSEGQSAQYF
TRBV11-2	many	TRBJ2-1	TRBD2	TGTGCCAGCAGCTTAGATCGCCTTCGGACTAGCGGGGCCGGGGGTGAGCAGTTCTTC	CASSLDRLRTSGAGGEQFF
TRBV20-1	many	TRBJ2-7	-	TGCAGTGCGTCAGGGGGGAACTCCTACGAGCAGTACTTC	CSASGGNSYEQYF
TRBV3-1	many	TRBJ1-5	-	TGTGCCAGCAGTGGCGGCGGTGGGCATCAGCCCCAGCATTTT	CASSGGGGHQPQHF
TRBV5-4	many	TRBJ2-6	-	TGTGCCAGCAGCCAGATCCCGACGGCCCCGTGGGCCAACGTCCTGACTTTC	CASSQIPTAPWANVLTF
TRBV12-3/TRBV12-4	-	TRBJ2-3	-	TGTGCCAGCAGTTTGCTTGAGCTCCCCACAGATACGCAGTATTTT	CASSLLELPTDTQYF
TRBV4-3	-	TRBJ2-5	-	TGCGCCAGCAGCCAAGATTTAGGTTCGGGGACCCAGTACTTC	CASSQDLGSGTQYF
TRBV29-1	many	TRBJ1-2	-	TGCAGCGTTGAAGACCAACGTGGATTTGGCTATGGCTACACCTTC	CSVEDQRGFGYGYTF
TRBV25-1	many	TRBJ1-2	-	TGTGCCAGCAGGAAGGGTGTCGACTATGGCTACACCTTC	CASRKGVDYGYTF
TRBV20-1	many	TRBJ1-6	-	TGCAGTGCTAGACAGAGGAGGGAGAGCTCCTATAATTCACCCCTCCACTTT	CSARQRRESSYNSPLHF
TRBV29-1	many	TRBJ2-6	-	TGCAGCGTTGATAGCTCTGGGGCCAACGTCCTGACTTTC	CSVDSSGANVLTF
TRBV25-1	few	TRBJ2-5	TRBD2	TGTGCCAGCAGTGAATATAGCGGGAGAAGAGAGACCCAGTACTTC	CASSEYSGRRETQYF
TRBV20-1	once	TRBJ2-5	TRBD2	TGCAGTGCTAGCGGAGCGGGAGGACAAGAGACCCAGTACTTC	CSASGAGGQETQYF
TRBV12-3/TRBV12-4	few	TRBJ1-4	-	TGTGCCAGCAGTTTAGGGACAACGAAGATGGAAAAACTGTTTTTT	CASSLGTTKMEKLFF